These T cell receptor beta chains were read from a single sample in a study of T cells in Graves' hyperthyroidism and ophthalmopathy. A single record per CDR3 protein comes from TCRdb applying MiXCR to the multiplex PCR reads. The sample shows about 350,000 distinct CDR3 sequences, approximately 15% of them seen only once. Sequencing used blood. The source is a woman younger than 45 with Graves' hyperthyroidism. Each CDR3 is given with its conserved first and last residue. D genes are given only for firm matches. Expanded clones are given a class, and other clones once, few, many or no size at all.

.,TRBV19,.,TRBJ2-1,CASTPSSWQDNEQFF,TGTGCCAGTACCCCCTCCTCTTGGCAAGACAATGAGCAGTTCTTC
many,TRBV24-1,.,TRBJ2-3,CATSGRDAPSTDTQYF,TGTGCCACCAGTGGGAGGGACGCTCCTAGCACAGATACGCAGTATTTT
.,TRBV20-1,.,TRBJ1-6,CSVPEGQLSSYNSPLHF,TGCAGTGTCCCGGAGGGTCAACTCAGCTCCTATAATTCACCCCTCCACTTT
.,TRBV4-3,TRBD1,TRBJ1-2,CASSQERSTGLFLSYGYTF,TGCGCCAGCAGCCAAGAGCGGTCGACAGGGTTGTTTTTGTCCTATGGCTACACCTTC
few,TRBV7-8,.,TRBJ2-5,CATGVGDGTQYF,TGTGCCACAGGGGTTGGGGACGGGACCCAGTACTTC
.,TRBV20-1,TRBD1,TRBJ1-6,CSARDGQGPSPLHF,TGCAGTGCTAGAGACGGACAGGGGCCTTCACCCCTCCACTTT
.,TRBV11-1,.,TRBJ2-5,CASSSGDQETQYF,TGTGCCAGCAGCTCAGGGGACCAAGAGACCCAGTACTTC
many,TRBV10-1,.,TRBJ2-7,CASSASTSYEQYF,TGCGCCAGCTCGGCTAGCACCTCCTACGAGCAGTACTTC
many,TRBV28,.,TRBJ2-7,CASSPRDHRRPTYEQYF,TGTGCCAGCAGCCCACGGGACCACCGGAGGCCGACCTACGAGCAGTACTTC
many,TRBV12-3/TRBV12-4,TRBD1,TRBJ1-2,CASRAGTGTFYGYTF,TGTGCCAGCAGAGCCGGGACAGGGACCTTTTATGGCTACACCTTC
many,TRBV6-5,.,TRBJ1-2,CASSYFKRMDRRANYGYTF,TGTGCCAGCAGTTACTTCAAAAGAATGGACCGCCGAGCTAACTATGGCTACACCTTC
many,TRBV29-1,.,TRBJ1-3,CSVLDRRRNTIYF,TGCAGCGTCCTAGACAGGCGTAGAAACACCATATATTTT
few,TRBV29-1,.,TRBJ2-4,CSVLGDIQYF,TGCAGCGTGCTTGGAGACATTCAGTACTTC
.,TRBV3-1,.,TRBJ1-5,CASSPQRDQPQHF,TGTGCCAGCAGCCCCCAGAGGGATCAGCCCCAGCATTTT
.,TRBV4-2,.,TRBJ2-2,CASSQDSGGSRSSGELFF,TGTGCCAGCAGCCAAGATTCTGGGGGGAGTAGGTCTTCCGGGGAGCTGTTTTTT
.,TRBV29-1,.,TRBJ1-2,CSVEAPGGGGYTF,TGCAGCGTTGAGGCTCCTGGGGGGGGTGGCTACACCTTC
many,TRBV29-1,.,TRBJ2-3,CSVDLHPGDTQYF,TGCAGCGTGGACCTCCACCCGGGAGATACGCAGTATTTT
.,TRBV20-1,.,TRBJ1-1,CSARDTLGVVEAFF,TGCAGTGCTAGAGATACACTGGGGGTAGTTGAAGCTTTCTTT
many,TRBV6-5,TRBD1,TRBJ1-2,CASSYTESVQGARGYTF,TGTGCCAGCAGTTACACCGAATCCGTACAGGGGGCTAGGGGCTACACCTTC
few,TRBV30,.,TRBJ1-5,CAWSVLGNQPQHF,TGTGCCTGGAGTGTCCTAGGTAATCAGCCCCAGCATTTT
many,TRBV28,.,TRBJ1-6,CASSSDSFNSPLHF,TGTGCCAGCAGTTCGGACAGCTTTAATTCACCCCTCCACTTT
many,TRBV7-9,.,TRBJ2-1,CASSRGGGPALYNEQFF,TGTGCCAGCAGCCGAGGAGGGGGGCCCGCCCTTTACAATGAGCAGTTCTTC